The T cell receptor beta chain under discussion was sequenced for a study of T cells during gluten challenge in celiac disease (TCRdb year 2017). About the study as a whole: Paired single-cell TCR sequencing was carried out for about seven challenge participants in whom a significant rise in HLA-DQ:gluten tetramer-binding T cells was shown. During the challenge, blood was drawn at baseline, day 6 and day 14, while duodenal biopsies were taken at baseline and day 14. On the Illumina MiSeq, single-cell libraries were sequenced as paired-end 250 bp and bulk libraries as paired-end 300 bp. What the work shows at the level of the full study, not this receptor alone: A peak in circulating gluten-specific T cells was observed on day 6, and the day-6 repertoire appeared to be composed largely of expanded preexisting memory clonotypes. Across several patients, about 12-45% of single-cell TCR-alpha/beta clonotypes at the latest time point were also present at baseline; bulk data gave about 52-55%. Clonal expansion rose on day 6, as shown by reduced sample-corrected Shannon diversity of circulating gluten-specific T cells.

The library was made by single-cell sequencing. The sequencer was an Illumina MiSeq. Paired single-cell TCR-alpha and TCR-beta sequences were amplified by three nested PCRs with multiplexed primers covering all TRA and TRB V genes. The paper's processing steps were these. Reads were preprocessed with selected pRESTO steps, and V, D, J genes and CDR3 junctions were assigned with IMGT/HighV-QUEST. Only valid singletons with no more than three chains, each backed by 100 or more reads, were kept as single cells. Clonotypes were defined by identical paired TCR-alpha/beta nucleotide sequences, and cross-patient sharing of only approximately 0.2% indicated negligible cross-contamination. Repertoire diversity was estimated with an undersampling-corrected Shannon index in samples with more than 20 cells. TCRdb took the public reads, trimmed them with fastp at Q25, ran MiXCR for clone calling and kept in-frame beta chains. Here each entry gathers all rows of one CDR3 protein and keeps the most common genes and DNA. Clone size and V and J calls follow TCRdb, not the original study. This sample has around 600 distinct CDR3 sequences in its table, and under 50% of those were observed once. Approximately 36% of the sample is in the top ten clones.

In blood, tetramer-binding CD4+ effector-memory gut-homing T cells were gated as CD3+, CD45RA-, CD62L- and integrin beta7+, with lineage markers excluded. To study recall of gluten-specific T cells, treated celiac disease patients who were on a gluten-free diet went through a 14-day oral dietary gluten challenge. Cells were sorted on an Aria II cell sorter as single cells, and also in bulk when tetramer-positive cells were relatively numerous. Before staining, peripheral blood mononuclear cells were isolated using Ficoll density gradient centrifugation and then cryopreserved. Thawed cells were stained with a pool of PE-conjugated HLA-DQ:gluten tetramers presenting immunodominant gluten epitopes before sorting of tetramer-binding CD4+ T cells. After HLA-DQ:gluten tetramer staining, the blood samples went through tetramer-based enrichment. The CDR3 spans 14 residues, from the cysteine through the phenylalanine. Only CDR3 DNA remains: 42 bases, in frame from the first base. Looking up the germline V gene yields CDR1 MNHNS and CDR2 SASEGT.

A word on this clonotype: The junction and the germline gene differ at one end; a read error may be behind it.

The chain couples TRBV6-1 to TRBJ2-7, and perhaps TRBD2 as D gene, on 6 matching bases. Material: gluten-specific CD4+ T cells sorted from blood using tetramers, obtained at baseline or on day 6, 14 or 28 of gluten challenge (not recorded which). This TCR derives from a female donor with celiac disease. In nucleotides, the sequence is TGTGTCAGCATTCGGAGGGAGAATTCCTACGAGCAGTACTTC. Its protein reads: CVSIRRENSYEQYF.